The sequence of this TCR beta chain was determined in a study of OX40 agonist ivuxolimab in advanced cancers. The wider study: Dosing consisted of intravenous ivuxolimab at 0.01 to 10 mg/kg every 2 weeks.

Comments on this clone: Antigen specificity is unknown.

The CDR3 extends over 15 amino acids. CDR1 and CDR2 (germline): MDHEN, SYDVKM. J lost 5 bases, V lost 7 bases, and 10 bases had no gene match. Using immunoSEQ multiplex PCR, the repertoire was profiled, and TCRdb retains in-frame clones only, with some absent. The sample lists around 95,000 clones; approximately 93% were seen once. Study-wide findings and caveats: Low normalized T-cell clonal expansion was also seen in some nonresponders. Undetermined was the antigen specificity of the expanded peripheral T cells.

The specimen comprised CD4+ or CD8+ T cells sorted from blood, sampled in a trial of the OX40 agonist ivuxolimab. The source is an adult with an advanced solid tumor such as melanoma, head and neck, liver or kidney cancer. The chain links TRBV28 to TRBJ1-1, with 10 bases identical to TRBD1. CDR3 region: CASTTRRTGGTEAFF. The CDR3 region has the DNA TGTGCCAGCACAACCCGGCGGACAGGGGGGACTGAAGCTTTCTTT.